This T cell receptor beta chain was profiled in a study of memory CD4+ T cells and cytomegalovirus serostatus. Study-level information: Donors were healthy Belgian adults, fewer than ten CMV seropositive and 20 to 30 seronegative.

Sequenced by immunoSEQ multiplex PCR; TCRdb stores in-frame clones only, minus some. Here the sample spans tens of thousands of clones, over 75% being singletons. Regarding the study as a whole: CMV serostatus prediction reached median AUC approximately 0.95, or 0.91 with US-trained model. Each of approximately 63 CMV-associated TCRbeta sequences occurred in one to five individuals.

Single viable CD3+CD4+CD8-CD45RO+ cells were sorted as the memory CD4+ T cells. Serostatus was set by detecting CMV pp150, pp28, p38, p52 IgG. As concerns this clone: Its target is not known.

V trimming: 6 bases; J trimming: 0 bases; junction bases outside the gene matches: 4. This CDR3 is built from 15 residues. Germline V CDR1 and CDR2: SGHVS, FNYEAQ. The sample was memory CD4+ T cells from blood. The chain links TRBV7-6 to TRBJ2-2, with TRBD1 matching 7 bases. This receptor was identified in an adult in good health and CMV-seronegative. CDR3 nucleotide sequence: TGTGCCAGCAGACGGGACAGCGCGAACACCGGGGAGCTGTTTTTT. Its translation is CASRRDSANTGELFF.